These 22 T cell receptor beta chains were sequenced from one sample in a study of shared clonotypes between healthy human individuals. As defined, naive CD8 cells were CD45RO-negative and positively selected for CCR7, with terminally differentiated effector memory CD45RA+ cells excluded. Clones were read by immunoSEQ multiplex PCR, and TCRdb kept only the in-frame ones, dropping some. The data show just over 2,000,000 clones, with roughly 94% seen just once and approximately 1.2% held by the top ten. Input material: naive CD8+ T cells sorted from blood. These receptor sequences come from a young man in good health.

This chain joins TRBV4-3 and TRBJ2-1; D may be TRBD1 or TRBD2 (7 bases each). The CDR3 loop spans 16 amino acids. The germline gives CDR1 LGHNA, CDR2 YSLEER. V dropped 0 bases and J dropped 9 bases, with 18 bases sitting between them. CDR3 coding DNA: TGCGCCAGCAGCCAAGATTGGGCAGGGGGGGTTGCTGAGCAGTTCTTC. The encoded protein is CASSQDWAGGVAEQFF.

This chain links TRBV13 with TRBJ2-7, with TRBD1 identical over 9 bases. Germline values: CDR1 PRHDT, CDR2 FYEKMQ (reference sequence). J was trimmed by 3 bases and V by 4 bases; bases with no gene match: 4. The CDR3 is 14 amino acids. In DNA form, the CDR3 reads TGTGCCAGCAGCTCCCTGGGACAGGGCTACGAGCAGTACTTC. The encoded protein is CASSSLGQGYEQYF. Drawing the rest from reference TRBV13 and TRBJ2-7, the complete variable domain is AAGVIQSPRHLIKEKRETATLKCYPIPRHDTVYWYQQGPGQDPQFLISFYEKMQSDKGSIPDRFSAQQFSDYHSELNMSSLELGDSALYFCASSSLGQGYEQYFGPGTRLTVT.

This clone was counted at least ten times. The chain is built from TRBV27 and TRBJ2-7, with 9 positions matching TRBD1. CDR1 and CDR2 (germline): MNHEY, SMNVEV (reference sequence). This CDR3 is 17 amino acids long. J was trimmed by 6 bases and V by 5 bases; bases with no gene match: 17. The CDR3 here is CASSPSLGDRDHIEQYF. DNA for the CDR3: TGTGCCAGCAGTCCCTCACTAGGGGACAGGGATCATATCGAGCAGTACTTC.

The chain's CDR3 is CASSTLDDVMNSPLHF. The CDR3 DNA reads TGTGCCAGTAGTACCCTGGACGACGTGATGAATTCACCCCTCCACTTT. J is TRBJ1-6 and V is TRBV19; D is ambiguous. CDR3 length: 16 residues. Trimming pared 4 bases from V and 7 bases from J, leaving 17 bases between. Germline values: CDR1 LNHDA, CDR2 SQIVND (reference sequence).

The chain combines TRBV14 with TRBJ1-2; a weak D match, TRBD1 (6 bases). Germline assignment: CDR1 SGHDN and CDR2 FVKESK. V lost 1 base to trimming and J lost 8 bases, with 14 bases between them. CDR3 length equals 14 residues. The CDR3 reads CASSQVKGGGGYTF. DNA for the CDR3: TGTGCCAGCAGCCAAGTGAAGGGGGGTGGAGGCTACACCTTC.

The V gene is TRBV19, the J gene TRBJ2-7; D gene unclear. CDR1 LNHDA and CDR2 SQIVND come from the germline V gene (reference sequence). The V end was cut by 3 bases, the J end by 0 bases, with 9 bases between. The CDR3 sequence is 14 residues long. The CDR3 nucleotides are TGTGCCAGTAGTATTGCGCAGTCCTCCTACGAGCAGTACTTC. This codes for CASSIAQSSYEQYF.

CDR3 bases: TGTGCCAGCAGCGTAGTAGGGGGGATTCAAGAGACCCAGTACTTC. Residues: CASSVVGGIQETQYF. The chain couples TRBV9 to TRBJ2-5; the D gene could be TRBD1 or TRBD2 (6 bases each). CDR1 and CDR2 from the germline V gene are SGDLS and YYNGEE. Trimming shortened V by 0 bases and J by 2 bases, and 11 bases separated the two germline ends. This CDR3 spans 15 amino acids. The whole variable domain, filled in from reference TRBV9 and TRBJ2-5, reads DSGVTQTPKHLITATGQRVTLRCSPRSGDLSVYWYQQSLDQGLQFLIQYYNGEERAKGNILERFSAQQFPDLHSELNLSSLELGDSALYFCASSVVGGIQETQYFGPGTRLLVL.

This sequence joins TRBV28 and TRBJ2-1, with 8 positions matching TRBD2. Germline values: CDR1 MDHEN, CDR2 SYDVKM. Trimming took 4 bases from V and 2 from J; bases not matched to a gene: 7. The CDR3 length is 16 residues. CDR3: CASSSRLASAYNEQFF. In DNA form, the CDR3 reads TGTGCCAGCAGTTCCAGACTAGCGAGCGCCTACAATGAGCAGTTCTTC.

J is TRBJ2-7 and V is TRBV15, with unresolved D. The CDR3 has 15 amino acids. Trimming took 5 bases from V and 0 from J, leaving 14 bases between them. Germline V gene data show CDR1 as LNHNV and CDR2 as YYDKDF (reference sequence). The CDR3 sequence is CATSHTGPFSYEQYF. The CDR3 nucleotides read TGTGCCACCAGCCACACTGGACCTTTCTCCTACGAGCAGTACTTC.

The V gene is TRBV6-5, the J gene TRBJ2-3; D is possibly TRBD1 (6 bases). The CDR3 consists of 15 residues. Germline CDR1 and CDR2: MNHEY and SVGAGI. The germline V and J ends were trimmed by 1 base and 0 bases, with 8 bases remaining between them. CDR3 nucleotides: TGTGCCAGCAGTTACTGGCAGGGGAGCACAGATACGCAGTATTTT. It yields the protein CASSYWQGSTDTQYF.

The chain uses TRBV30 and TRBJ2-2; D ambiguous. Trimming removed 0 bases from V and 1 base from J, with 12 bases in between. Germline CDR1 reads GTSNPN; CDR2 reads SVGIG (reference sequence). The CDR3 spans 16 residues. DNA for the CDR3: TGTGCCTGGAGTGTACCCAGTGACGGGAACACCGGGGAGCTGTTTTTT. Translated: CAWSVPSDGNTGELFF.

The chain recombines TRBV9 with TRBJ2-1, with D uncertain. Germline lookup yields CDR1 SGDLS and CDR2 YYNGEE. This CDR3 has 14 residues. V was trimmed by 4 bases and J by 4 bases, leaving 12 bases between them. The CDR3 sequence is CASSPSTLYNEQFF. As DNA, the CDR3 is TGTGCCAGCAGCCCGAGCACCCTTTACAATGAGCAGTTCTTC.

This chain's CDR3 is CASSSRLAGQETQYF. DNA of the CDR3: TGTGCCAGCAGCTCCCGACTAGCGGGGCAAGAGACCCAGTACTTC. V usage is TRBV11-3 and J usage is TRBJ2-5; 11 bases align to TRBD2. Germline V gives CDR1 SGHNT, CDR2 YENEEA. V shed 4 bases and J 2 bases; nucleotides not matched to a gene: 3. The CDR3 is 15 amino acids.

The rearrangement joins TRBV9 to TRBJ2-2; D is unresolved. The germline V gene encodes CDR1 SGDLS and CDR2 YYNGEE. The CDR3 totals 12 residues. Trimming pared 0 bases from V and 9 bases from J, leaving 6 bases between. CDR3 bases: TGTGCCAGCAGCGTAGCTTCCCGGGAGCTGTTTTTT. Its protein product is CASSVASRELFF.

This chain uses TRBV13 with TRBJ2-7; tentatively, D is TRBD1 (6 bases). CDR3 length equals 13 residues. Per germline, CDR1 PRHDT and CDR2 FYEKMQ (reference sequence). Between the trimmed V and J ends, which lost 8 bases and 6 bases, there was a span of 17 bases. CDR3 DNA: TGTGCCAGCTCGGGGCTAGGGACAAGCGAGCAGTACTTC. Encoded protein: CASSGLGTSEQYF.

The V and J genes are TRBV29-1 and TRBJ1-1; D is undetermined. V lost 6 bases and J 7 bases, leaving 15 bases between the germline ends. Germline V gene data show CDR1 as SQVTM and CDR2 as ANQGSEA. The CDR3 is 12 residues long. CDR3 in DNA: TGCAGCGTCGTAGCCCTTAGCGGTGAAGCTTTCTTT. It codes for CSVVALSGEAFF.

Comment on this clone: This specimen includes other DNA sequences encoding the same CDR3. The chain carries TRBV9 and TRBJ1-1; 8 bases agree with TRBD1. Germline lookup yields CDR1 SGDLS and CDR2 YYNGEE. The trim removed 0 bases at V and 2 bases at J, leaving 3 bases unmatched. The CDR3 spans 15 residues. CDR3 region: CASSVGGTGNTEAFF. The CDR3 DNA follows: TGTGCCAGCAGCGTAGGCGGGACAGGTAACACTGAAGCTTTCTTT.

The gene calls are TRBV21-1 and TRBJ1-1. TRBV21-1 is a listed pseudogene. There are 14 residues in the CDR3. DNA for the CDR3: TGTGCCAGTCCTTGGGGAGGGTCGAACACTGAAGCTTTCTTT. Translated: CASPWGGSNTEAFF.

The chain recombines TRBV4-1 with TRBJ2-5; the D gene is possibly TRBD2 (6 bases). The CDR3 is 17 residues long. Looked up from germline, CDR1 is MGHRA and CDR2 is YSYEKL. Trimming removed 1 base at V and 5 bases at J, with 20 bases between. In DNA form, the CDR3 reads TGCGCCAGCAGCCAAGTCCGACAATCGGAGGGCCACGAGACCCAGTACTTC. Its translation: CASSQVRQSEGHETQYF.

CDR3 DNA sequence: TGTGCCAGCAACACAGGGGGGTGGCGCGAGCAGTACTTC. Protein sequence: CASNTGGWREQYF. The rearrangement joins TRBV19 to TRBJ2-7, with 8 bases identical to TRBD1. Trimming at V came to 9 bases and at J to 6 bases, leaving 10 bases not matched to a gene. The CDR3 extends over 13 amino acids. Germline V gene lookup returns CDR1 LNHDA and CDR2 SQIVND (reference sequence).

DNA for the CDR3: TGTGCCAGCAGCCCTCTTCCGGGACTAGCGGGGTACACCGGGGAGCTGTTTTTT. This translates into CASSPLPGLAGYTGELFF. The chain links TRBV5-4 to TRBJ2-2; TRBD2 matches at 13 bases. Unmatched junction bases numbered 9, after V lost 4 bases and J lost 3 bases. The length of the CDR3 is 18 residues. Germline-derived CDR1 and CDR2 are SGHNT and YYREEE (reference sequence).

V gene TRBV7-9 combines with J gene TRBJ1-3; no clear D gene. The V end lost 5 bases, the J end lost 0 bases, and 14 bases lay between the germline ends. Germline V gene data show CDR1 as SEHNR and CDR2 as FQNEAQ (reference sequence). The CDR3 contains 16 residues. CDR3 region: CASSPVGYSSGNTIYF. The CDR3 nucleotides read TGTGCCAGCAGCCCAGTCGGATATAGCTCTGGAAACACCATATATTTT.